The 27 T cell receptor beta chains in this list originate from one sample, sequenced in a study of blood T cell repertoires in COVID-19. Generated by immunoSEQ multiplex PCR, the TCRdb table keeps only in-frame clones and is missing some. The sample includes some 56,000 clones, 70% to 90% seen only once; the top ten take around 18%. Sequencing was carried out using peripheral blood. These TCRs come from a human donor in a cohort sampled during active COVID-19.

This clone was observed once. CDR3 residues: CASSQDHTRRGELFF. The CDR3 DNA reads TGTGCCAGCAGCCAAGATCACACGAGGAGAGGGGAGCTGTTTTTT. The rearrangement links TRBV14 to TRBJ2-2; no definite D call. This CDR3 has 15 residues. V was shortened by 0 bases and J by 8 bases, with 13 bases between the two germline ends. CDR1 is SGHDN, CDR2 FVKESK, per germline.

The rearrangement uses TRBV18 and TRBJ2-4; 10 bases match TRBD2. The CDR3 contains 18 residues. In germline, CDR1 is KGHSH, CDR2 LQKENI. Trimming took 0 bases from V and 6 from J; bases not matched to a gene: 11. CDR3 residues: CASSPPSVAGGPGNIQYF. The CDR3 DNA is TGTGCCAGCTCACCACCGTCGGTAGCGGGGGGCCCCGGAAACATTCAGTACTTC.

J is TRBJ1-4 and V is TRBV5-1; D gene unclear. In germline, CDR1 is SGHRS, CDR2 YFSETQ. V was cut by 2 bases and J by 8 bases, with 13 bases left in between. CDR3 size: 14 residues. The CDR3 here is CASSFSVPVEKLFF. The DNA of the CDR3 is TGCGCCAGCAGCTTTTCTGTCCCGGTGGAAAAACTGTTTTTT.

CDR3 residues: CAWSAMYGALENQPQHF. CDR3 DNA sequence: TGTGCCTGGAGTGCCATGTACGGTGCCCTCGAAAATCAGCCCCAGCATTTT. The rearrangement links TRBV30 to TRBJ1-5; D not resolved. This CDR3 spans 17 amino acids. Germline values: CDR1 GTSNPN, CDR2 SVGIG (reference sequence). V lost 1 base and J lost 4, with 20 bases in between.

The chain uses TRBV10-2 and TRBJ1-6, with TRBD1 matching over 9 bases. Trimming at V came to 6 bases and at J to 10 bases, leaving 13 bases not matched to a gene. This CDR3 has 16 residues. Per the germline V gene, CDR1 is WSHSY and CDR2 is SAAADI. CDR3 DNA: TGCGCCAGCAGCAACGCAAAACAGGGGGCACGGTCACCCCTCCACTTT. It encodes CASSNAKQGARSPLHF.

The CDR3 nucleotides read TGTGCCAGCAGCTACCCCGGGGGGCCCGTGACCCAGTACTTC. Protein: CASSYPGGPVTQYF. The V and J genes are TRBV3-1 (or the pseudogene TRBV3-2) and TRBJ2-5; D might be TRBD2 (7 bases). CDR3 size: 14 residues. Germline V gene sequence: CDR1 LGHDT, CDR2 YNNKEL (reference sequence). V was clipped by 5 bases and J by 7 bases, with 17 bases between them.

The chain has TRBV7-8 and TRBJ1-6; 9 bases agree with TRBD1. The V and J ends lost 4 bases and 0 bases, in that order; junction bases with no gene match: 13. The CDR3 is 20 residues long. In germline, CDR1 is SGHVS, CDR2 FQNEAQ. The CDR3 sequence is CASSSPTGGRSSSYNSPLHF. For the CDR3, the DNA is TGTGCCAGCAGCTCTCCGACAGGGGGACGCTCCAGCTCCTATAATTCACCCCTCCACTTT. Filled out from reference TRBV7-8 and TRBJ1-6, the complete variable domain reads GAGVSQSPRYKVAKRGQDVALRCDPISGHVSLFWYQQALGQGPEFLTYFQNEAQLDKSGLPSDRFFAERPEGSVSTLKIQRTQQEDSAVYLCASSSPTGGRSSSYNSPLHFGNGTRLTVT.

The chain combines TRBV6-2 or TRBV6-3 with TRBJ1-1; the D gene is possibly TRBD1 (6 bases). The V and J ends lost 0 bases and 5 bases respectively, with 13 bases between them. The CDR3 sequence is 15 residues long. Germline V gene data show CDR1 as MNHEY and CDR2 as SVGEGT. The CDR3 DNA reads as TGTGCCAGCAGTTACTCTGCAGGGGTAAGAACTGAAGCTTTCTTT. Its protein product is CASSYSAGVRTEAFF.

The chain combines TRBV18 with TRBJ2-5, with D perhaps matching TRBD1 (6 bases). This CDR3 comprises 16 residues. V was trimmed by 4 bases and J by 9 bases, leaving 24 bases between them. Germline V gene lookup returns CDR1 KGHSH and CDR2 LQKENI. The CDR3 sequence: CASSLPGASKSRAQYF. The CDR3 region has the DNA TGTGCCAGCTCACTCCCAGGGGCTTCCAAGAGTCGGGCCCAGTACTTC.

This chain uses TRBV30 with TRBJ1-4; no reliable D call. Germline-derived CDR1 and CDR2 are GTSNPN and SVGIG (reference sequence). V was cut by 3 bases and J by 10 bases, with 9 bases left in between. The CDR3 covers 11 residues. The CDR3 protein is CAWRLHGKLFF. In DNA, the CDR3 is TGTGCCTGGAGATTACATGGAAAACTGTTTTTT.

This chain links TRBV19 with TRBJ2-3; D not resolved. This CDR3 is built from 12 residues. In germline, CDR1 is LNHDA, CDR2 SQIVND (reference sequence). V lost 5 bases to trimming and J lost 3 bases, with 6 bases between them. DNA for the CDR3: TGTGCCAGTAGTCCGAGGACAGATACGCAGTATTTT. Its protein product is CASSPRTDTQYF. The whole variable domain, remainder taken from reference TRBV19 and TRBJ2-3, is DGGITQSPKYLFRKEGQNVTLSCEQNLNHDAMYWYRQDPGQGLRLIYYSQIVNDFQKGDIAEGYSVSREKKESFPLTVTSAQKNPTAFYLCASSPRTDTQYFGPGTRLTVL.

The CDR3 loop is CASMGLAGTDTQYF. The CDR3, as DNA: TGTGCCAGTATGGGACTAGCGGGAACAGATACGCAGTATTTT. The chain joins TRBV19 to TRBJ2-3, with 13 bases fitting TRBD2. The germline gives CDR1 LNHDA, CDR2 SQIVND (reference sequence). The V gene end was trimmed by 7 bases and the J gene end by 3 bases; junction bases not matched to a gene: 1. This CDR3 spans 14 amino acids.

V is TRBV4-3 and J is TRBJ2-2; 10 nucleotides match TRBD2. There are 16 residues in the CDR3. Germline V lookup: CDR1 LGHNA, CDR2 YSLEER. The V gene end was trimmed by 2 bases and the J gene end by 6 bases; junction bases not matched to a gene: 6. The CDR3, as DNA: TGCGCCAGCAGCCAAATGAGCGGGGGGGCCTCCGGGGAGCTGTTTTTT. The encoded protein is CASSQMSGGASGELFF.

This chain links TRBV11-3 with TRBJ2-7, with D maybe TRBD1 (5 bases). This CDR3 has 15 amino acids. Germline loops: CDR1 SGHNT, CDR2 YENEEA. The germline V and J ends were trimmed by 3 bases and 2 bases, with 14 bases remaining between them. The CDR3 DNA reads as TGTGCCAGCAGCTTTTGGGGCAGGGTAGCCTACGAGCAGTACTTC. Translated, it gives CASSFWGRVAYEQYF. Filled out from reference TRBV11-3 and TRBJ2-7, the complete variable domain reads EAGVVQSPRYKIIEKKQPVAFWCNPISGHNTLYWYLQNLGQGPELLIRYENEEAVDDSQLPKDRFSAERLKGVDSTLKIQPAELGDSAVYLCASSFWGRVAYEQYFGPGTRLTVT.

The chain is built from TRBV15 and TRBJ1-1; 7 nucleotides agree with TRBD1. From germline, CDR1 is LNHNV and CDR2 YYDKDF (reference sequence). CDR3 length: 16 residues. V shed 5 bases and J 4 bases; nucleotides not matched to a gene: 13. The CDR3 reads CATSYQQDRLGTEAFF. Written as DNA, the CDR3 is TGTGCCACCAGCTACCAGCAGGACAGGTTGGGCACTGAAGCTTTCTTT.

CDR3 region: CASSYAPTGAGYTF. CDR3 sequence (DNA): TGTGCCAGCAGTTACGCACCTACAGGGGCTGGCTACACCTTC. The V gene is TRBV6-5, the J gene TRBJ1-2, with TRBD1 matching 7 bases. V dropped 2 bases and J dropped 7; count of bases not matched to a gene: 7. The CDR3 contains 14 residues. Germline CDR1 reads MNHEY; CDR2 reads SVGAGI.

This chain connects TRBV20-1 to TRBJ1-2; D remains unclear. V was pared by 5 bases and J by 3 bases, with 7 bases between. The CDR3 is made up of 11 amino acids. Germline CDR1 and CDR2: DFQATT and SNEGSKA (reference sequence). CDR3 DNA sequence: TGCAGTGCTCGGTTGGACTATGGCTACACCTTC. As protein: CSARLDYGYTF.

This rearrangement joins TRBV3-1 (or the pseudogene TRBV3-2) to TRBJ2-7; D is perhaps TRBD1 (6 bases). Trimming cost V 0 bases and J 3 bases, with 12 bases left between them. The CDR3 has 15 residues. Looked up from germline, CDR1 is LGHDT and CDR2 is YNNKEL (reference sequence). The CDR3, as DNA: TGTGCCAGCAGCCAAGACGTAACAGGGTTCTACGAGCAGTACTTC. Residues: CASSQDVTGFYEQYF.

This chain uses TRBV5-1 with TRBJ2-2, with TRBD2 as a possible D gene (6 bases). V was shortened by 2 bases and J by 2 bases, with 10 bases between the two germline ends. In germline, CDR1 is SGHRS, CDR2 YFSETQ. The CDR3 covers 15 residues. CDR3 protein: CASSFSGANTGELFF. The CDR3 coding sequence is TGCGCCAGCAGCTTTTCGGGAGCTAACACCGGGGAGCTGTTTTTT. The full variable domain, completed using reference TRBV5-1 and TRBJ2-2, is KAGVTQTPRYLIKTRGQQVTLSCSPISGHRSVSWYQQTPGQGLQFLFEYFSETQRNKGNFPGRFSGRQFSNSRSEMNVSTLELGDSALYLCASSFSGANTGELFFGEGSRLTVL.

The chain links TRBV15 to TRBJ1-5, with a possible D match to TRBD1 (6 bases). CDR3 length equals 14 residues. CDR1 is LNHNV, CDR2 YYDKDF, per germline (reference sequence). With 5 bases removed from V and 7 bases from J, the gap between germline ends came to 15 bases. CDR3 loop: CATSGGGQWQPQHF. The CDR3 bases are TGTGCCACCAGCGGCGGTGGACAGTGGCAGCCCCAGCATTTT.

The V gene is TRBV6-6, the J gene TRBJ1-4; the D is unclear. V was cut by 8 bases and J by 3 bases, with 7 bases left in between. Germline V lookup: CDR1 MNHNY, CDR2 SVGAGI (reference sequence). There are 12 residues in the CDR3. In nucleotides, the CDR3 is TGTGCCAGCCAGCGACCTAATGAAAAACTGTTTTTT. As protein: CASQRPNEKLFF.

This chain uses TRBV19 with TRBJ2-1; D unresolved. V was pared by 3 bases and J by 3 bases, with 18 bases between. This CDR3 region has 17 residues. CDR1 and CDR2 from the germline V gene are LNHDA and SQIVND (reference sequence). In DNA form, the CDR3 reads TGTGCCAGTAGTATCGGTTCGCGGCTGAACCTCTACAATGAGCAGTTCTTC. Encoded protein: CASSIGSRLNLYNEQFF.

This chain joins TRBV30 and TRBJ1-2; TRBD1 matches 8 bases. This CDR3 has 14 amino acids. CDR1 and CDR2 from the germline V gene are GTSNPN and SVGIG (reference sequence). Unmatched junction bases numbered 10, after V lost 5 bases and J lost 5 bases. The CDR3 sequence: CAWGRTGSLYGYTF. The CDR3 nucleotides are TGTGCCTGGGGGCGGACAGGGTCATTGTATGGCTACACCTTC. The complete variable domain, with remaining parts taken from reference TRBV30 and TRBJ1-2, reads SQTIHQWPATLVQPVGSPLSLECTVEGTSNPNLYWYRQAAGRGLQLLFYSVGIGQISSEVPQNLSASRPQDRQFILSSKKLLLSDSGFYLCAWGRTGSLYGYTFGSGTRLTVV.

V usage is TRBV2 and J usage is TRBJ1-2; D is unresolved. This CDR3 has 13 residues. Germline V gene lookup returns CDR1 SNHLY and CDR2 FYNNEI. The V gene lost 2 bases and the J gene lost 4 bases, with 8 bases spanning the gap. The DNA of the CDR3 is TGTGCCAGCAGTGAAATCCCCCTCTATGGCTACACCTTC. Its translation is CASSEIPLYGYTF.

The V gene is TRBV10-3, the J gene TRBJ2-2; the D is unclear. Trimming left V 4 bases short and J 6 bases short, with 18 bases between. Germline V gene lookup returns CDR1 ENHRY and CDR2 SYGVKD. The CDR3 is 16 residues long. The CDR3 loop reads CAISVGISLTAGELFF. The CDR3 nucleotides are TGTGCCATCAGTGTAGGTATTAGCCTCACTGCCGGGGAGCTGTTTTTT.

The CDR3 is CASSQGTGNGYTF. The CDR3 region has the DNA TGCGCCAGCAGCCAAGGGACAGGGAATGGCTACACCTTC. This chain joins TRBV4-3 and TRBJ1-2; 8 positions agree with TRBD1. In germline, CDR1 is LGHNA, CDR2 YSLEER. This CDR3 has 13 amino acids. The junction had 1 base not matched to a gene; V was cut back by 1 base and J by 6 bases.

The chain recombines TRBV27 with TRBJ2-7; no clear D. CDR1 is MNHEY and CDR2 is SMNVEV in the germline V gene (reference sequence). This CDR3 region has 14 residues. V shed 4 bases and J shed 4 bases, with 14 bases lying between them. The CDR3 sequence is CASSSQVDSYEQYF. The CDR3 DNA is TGTGCCAGCAGTTCCCAGGTGGATTCTTACGAGCAGTACTTC.